This T cell receptor beta chain was recovered during a study of T cell responses to AZD1222 COVID-19 vaccine. Notes on the study in general: Baseline antibody screening turned up just a handful of seropositive AZD1222 recipients.

The protocol was immunoSEQ multiplex PCR, while the TCRdb copy is restricted to in-frame clones and leaves out a portion. The sample lists about 180,000 clones; 80% to 95% were seen once. To note about this clone: What it recognizes is unknown.

Second-dose schedules of about 4 or about 12 weeks were combined. Germline assignment: CDR1 MDHEN and CDR2 SYDVKM. Trimming cost V 4 bases and J 8 bases; bases outside gene matches: 7. This CDR3 has 14 residues. This chain uses TRBV28 with TRBJ1-4; 7 nucleotides agree with TRBD1. The TCR sequence derives from an adult who received the AZD1222 COVID-19 vaccine. Sequences were derived from peripheral blood, sampled 28 days after the second AZD1222 dose. The DNA of the CDR3 is TGTGCCAGCAGTTGGGGGACAGTGGGAGAAAAACTGTTTTTT. Amino acid sequence: CASSWGTVGEKLFF. The complete variable domain, with remaining parts taken from reference TRBV28 and TRBJ1-4, reads DVKVTQSSRYLVKRTGEKVFLECVQDMDHENMFWYRQDPGLGLRLIYFSYDVKMKEKGDIPEGYSVSREKKERFSLILESASTNQTSMYLCASSWGTVGEKLFFGSGTQLSVL.